Shown below are 13 T cell receptor beta chains from a single sample sequenced in a study of T cells in Graves' hyperthyroidism and ophthalmopathy. TCR beta CDR3 regions were amplified from RNA. First-round RT-PCR with HTBI primers amplified the TCR CDR3 region. TCRdb reprocessed the multiplex PCR reads via MiXCR and lists one record per CDR3 protein. Of 600,000 or so distinct CDR3 sequences listed, around 14% were seen once; the top ten hold roughly 7.7%. The sequencing sample was made of blood. The source is a woman aged 18-30 years with Graves' ophthalmopathy.

The chain couples TRBV10-3 to TRBJ1-5; D might be TRBD1 (6 bases). The germline gives CDR1 ENHRY, CDR2 SYGVKD. This CDR3 is built from 13 residues. V lost 11 bases, J lost 7 bases, and 18 bases lay in between. The CDR3 sequence is CAPRGKGTQPQHF. CDR3 DNA sequence: TGTGCCCCCAGGGGAAAAGGCACCCAGCCCCAGCATTTT.

This clonotype has more than one count but fewer than ten. The J gene is TRBJ1-2, the V gene TRBV19; no reliable D call. Per the germline V gene, CDR1 is LNHDA and CDR2 is SQIVND (reference sequence). The CDR3 is 14 amino acids. Trimming cost V 1 base and J 3 bases, with 9 bases left between them. CDR3 sequence: CASSIGTQDYGYTF. The CDR3 DNA is TGTGCCAGTAGTATAGGGACTCAAGACTATGGCTACACCTTC.

This sequence joins TRBV7-3 and TRBJ2-1; the D call may be TRBD1 or TRBD2 (5 bases each). Trimming stripped 1 base from V and 5 bases from J, with 21 bases between. CDR1 is SGHTA and CDR2 is FQGTGA in the germline V gene. The CDR3 runs to 18 residues. CDR3: CASSLILGPGGPDNEQFF. The CDR3 DNA reads as TGTGCCAGCAGCTTAATACTCGGACCTGGGGGACCGGACAATGAGCAGTTCTTC.

This clonotype was observed many times. The chain has TRBV6-2 or TRBV6-3 and TRBJ2-1; the match to TRBD1 covers 7 bases. The V gene end was trimmed by 6 bases and the J gene end by 5 bases; junction bases not matched to a gene: 13. The CDR3 has 16 amino acids. CDR1 and CDR2 from the germline V gene are MNHEY and SVGEGT. CDR3 sequence reads: CASSTPGTVLHNEQFF. The CDR3 DNA reads TGTGCCAGCAGCACCCCCGGGACAGTACTACACAATGAGCAGTTCTTC.

This sequence joins TRBV11-2 and TRBJ2-2; 7 nucleotides line up with TRBD2. The trim removed 6 bases at V and 1 base at J, leaving 8 bases unmatched. Germline V CDR1 and CDR2: SGHAT, FQNNGV. The CDR3 is 16 residues long. As DNA, the CDR3 is TGTGCCAGCAGTGCATTCTGGGGGGGGAACACCGGGGAGCTGTTTTTT. The encoded protein is CASSAFWGGNTGELFF.

CDR3 bases: TGCAGCGTTGAAGACGGGGGACCCCAGCATTTT. It encodes CSVEDGGPQHF. The chain joins TRBV29-1 to TRBJ1-5; TRBD1 might be the D (5 bases). The CDR3 covers 11 residues. CDR1 SQVTM and CDR2 ANQGSEA come from the germline V gene. Trimming stripped 0 bases from V and 10 bases from J, with 7 bases between.

This clonotype showed up many times. The rearrangement joins TRBV7-8 to TRBJ1-3; TRBD1 aligns across 7 bases. Germline CDR1 is SGHVS and CDR2 is FQNEAQ. The CDR3 has 14 residues. The trim removed 4 bases at V and 1 base at J, leaving 1 base unmatched. This CDR3 is CASSSTGSGNTIYF. CDR3 bases: TGTGCCAGCAGCTCGACAGGGTCTGGAAACACCATATATTTT.

The chain combines TRBV6-2 or TRBV6-3 with TRBJ2-5; the match to TRBD2 covers 7 bases. Germline loops: CDR1 MNHEY, CDR2 SVGEGT. The CDR3 loop spans 17 amino acids. J gave up 0 bases and V 8 bases, and 15 bases lay outside the gene matches. CDR3 region: CASSPPSAGENQETQYF. The CDR3 DNA reads as TGTGCCAGCTCACCACCTTCTGCGGGAGAAAACCAAGAGACCCAGTACTTC.

J is TRBJ2-5 and V is TRBV13; 8 bases match TRBD2. V lost 3 bases to trimming and J lost 4 bases; unmatched junction nucleotides: 13. CDR1 PRHDT and CDR2 FYEKMQ come from the germline V gene (reference sequence). This CDR3 region has 17 residues. CDR3 coding DNA: TGTGCCAGCAGCTTCCCCGGGGGGGGAATTTCCCGAGAGACCCAGTACTTC. It codes for CASSFPGGGISRETQYF. Variable domain in full (rest from reference TRBV13 and TRBJ2-5): AAGVIQSPRHLIKEKRETATLKCYPIPRHDTVYWYQQGPGQDPQFLISFYEKMQSDKGSIPDRFSAQQFSDYHSELNMSSLELGDSALYFCASSFPGGGISRETQYFGPGTRLLVL.

This clonotype occurred once. This may be a read error: a much more frequent sequence differs by one nucleotide. The V call is TRBV7-9, the J call TRBJ1-2, with TRBD1 matching over 7 bases. The germline CDR1 and CDR2 sequences are SEHNR and FQNEAQ (reference sequence). This CDR3 spans 15 amino acids. The junction had 14 bases not matched to a gene; V was cut back by 5 bases and J by 8 bases. CDR3 protein: CASSVPGDRRGGYTF. CDR3 DNA: TGTGCCAGCAGCGTACCCGGGGACAGACGGGGAGGCTACACCTTC.

This clonotype occurred many times. V gene TRBV4-2 combines with J gene TRBJ2-7; D is undetermined. The CDR3 is 14 amino acids. Per the germline V gene, CDR1 is LGHNA and CDR2 is YNFKEQ. V was trimmed by 1 base and J by 3 bases, leaving 10 bases between them. In DNA, the CDR3 is TGTGCCAGCAGCCAAGGCGTCTCCATCTACGAGCAGTACTTC. Its protein is CASSQGVSIYEQYF.

This clonotype has at least ten counts. The rearrangement uses TRBV7-3 and TRBJ2-3; 9 bases align to TRBD2. Trimming removed 1 base from V and 5 bases from J; junction bases left unmatched: 4. The CDR3 loop spans 15 amino acids. Germline CDR1 reads SGHTA; CDR2 reads FQGTGA. CDR3 nucleotides: TGTGCCAGCAGCTTAATGGGCGGGAGGGGAGATACGCAGTATTTT. This translates into CASSLMGGRGDTQYF.

This clonotype appeared many times. The chain employs TRBV7-3 and TRBJ2-5; 8 bases match TRBD2. J gave up 4 bases and V 5 bases, and 18 bases lay outside the gene matches. The CDR3 has 18 amino acids. Per the germline V gene, CDR1 is SGHTA and CDR2 is FQGTGA. CDR3 sequence: CASSLGLTSDAGGETQYF. CDR3 coding DNA: TGTGCCAGCAGCCTTGGTTTAACCAGTGACGCGGGAGGAGAGACCCAGTACTTC.